This section outlines one T cell receptor beta chain sequence together with its context. The PCR ran on 60 Vbeta and 13 Jbeta primers. Produced via immunoSEQ multiplex PCR; TCRdb's table is partial and in-frame only. The data hold around 190,000 clones, with 75% to 85% observed a single time. The germline V gene has CDR1 SGHVS and CDR2 FQNEAQ. V shed 1 base and J shed 1 base, with 12 bases lying between them. The CDR3 runs 16 residues. This sample is drawn from a study of cytomegalovirus exposure and HLA in healthy donors. The TCR sequence derives from a girl aged 2 to 10 in good health and CMV-seropositive. The chain combines TRBV7-8 with TRBJ2-3, with a tentative D call TRBD1 (5 bases). The sample was PBMCs. The CDR3 region has the DNA TGTGCCAGCAGCTTAGATCGGCAGGGTGGCACAGATACGCAGTATTTT. This encodes CASSLDRQGGTDTQYF.